This is a list of T cell receptor beta chains from one sample in a study of T cell responses to AZD1222 COVID-19 vaccine. Measured with immunoSEQ multiplex PCR; TCRdb has only the in-frame clones, and not every one. The profile shows 130,000 or so clones, 92% of them singletons. Source: peripheral blood, taken on day 0 of AZD1222 vaccination. These TCRs come from an adult in good health. The CDR3 runs from the conserved cysteine through the conserved F or W. A D gene is named only where the DNA matches it firmly. The listing skips clone size in some rows; elsewhere it reads once, few, many or a size class.

J gene | clone size | V gene | D gene | CDR3 DNA | CDR3 protein
TRBJ1-4 | NA | TRBV5-1 | NA | TGCGCCAGCAGCTGGGGGACATCTTCAACTAATGAAAAACTGTTTTTT | CASSWGTSSTNEKLFF
TRBJ2-7 | NA | TRBV7-2 | NA | TGTGCCAGCAGCTTAATAGGCTCCTACGAGCAGTACTTC | CASSLIGSYEQYF
TRBJ2-1 | NA | TRBV9 | TRBD2 | TGTGCCAGCAGCGCTAGGACTAGCGGGGGTAATGAGCAGTTCTTC | CASSARTSGGNEQFF
TRBJ1-6 | NA | TRBV4-2 | NA | TGTGCCAGCAGCGATAGACTTCTGGAGGGTTCACCCCTCCACTTT | CASSDRLLEGSPLHF
TRBJ2-1 | NA | TRBV5-1 | TRBD1 | TGCGCCAGCAGCTTAGCTCAGGGGGCGTCCTACAATGAGCAGTTCTTC | CASSLAQGASYNEQFF
TRBJ1-2 | NA | TRBV19 | NA | TGTGCCAGTATCCCACAGACAGGAAACTATGGCTACACCTTC | CASIPQTGNYGYTF
TRBJ1-1 | NA | TRBV15 | NA | TGTGCCACCAGCAGAGACCGAAGGGGAAGACGGAACACTGAAGCTTTCTTT | CATSRDRRGRRNTEAFF
TRBJ2-7 | NA | TRBV11-2 | TRBD1 | TGTGCCAGCAGCTCAAGACCACAGGGGGAGTACTTC | CASSSRPQGEYF
TRBJ2-6 | NA | TRBV6-5 | TRBD1 | TGTGCCATCGGACAGGTATCCTCTGGGGCCAACGTCCTGACTTTC | CAIGQVSSGANVLTF
TRBJ2-3 | NA | TRBV7-9 | TRBD2 | TGTGCCAGCAGCAGAGACCCGGGACTAGCGGGGGGGCGGCTTAGCACAGATACGCAGTATTTT | CASSRDPGLAGGRLSTDTQYF
TRBJ2-1 | NA | TRBV2 | NA | TGTGCCAGCAGTGGGGACGCAGTGCGGTTCTTC | CASSGDAVRFF
TRBJ2-3 | NA | TRBV29-1 | NA | TGCAGCGTTGAAGCGGATGCAGGGGTGACAGATACGCAGTATTTT | CSVEADAGVTDTQYF
TRBJ2-2 | NA | TRBV19 | TRBD1 | TGTGCCAGTAGTATAGATGCAGGGGGCGTGAACACCGGGGAGCTGTTTTTT | CASSIDAGGVNTGELFF
TRBJ2-2 | NA | TRBV3-1/TRBV3-2 | TRBD1 | TGTGCCAGCAGCTCCGGGACAGGAGGCACCGGGGAGCTGTTTTTT | CASSSGTGGTGELFF
TRBJ1-6 | NA | TRBV12-3/TRBV12-4 | NA | TGTGCCAGCAGTTCCTCGCACACACCCCTCCACTTT | CASSSSHTPLHF
TRBJ1-1 | NA | TRBV6-2/TRBV6-3 | NA | TGTGCCAGCAGCCTTCAGGGGGAAGCTTTCTTT | CASSLQGEAFF
TRBJ2-2 | NA | TRBV5-6 | TRBD1 | TGTGCCAGCAGCTTGGCGGCGGCGGCAGGGGGCTTCAGCACCGGGGAGCTGTTTTTT | CASSLAAAAGGFSTGELFF
TRBJ2-7 | NA | TRBV27 | NA | TGTGCCAGCACCGCCACCGGGACTGGGGACTACGAGCAGTACTTC | CASTATGTGDYEQYF
TRBJ2-2 | NA | TRBV4-2 | TRBD1 | TGTGCCAGCAGCCTACGGACAGGGGGCACCGGGGAGCTGTTTTTT | CASSLRTGGTGELFF
TRBJ1-6 | NA | TRBV30 | NA | TGTGCCTGGAGTGTGGGTGGCAGGGCGAATTCACCCCTCCACTTT | CAWSVGGRANSPLHF
TRBJ2-1 | NA | TRBV19 | NA | TGTGCCAGTAGGGGACCGGGGGAGCAGTTCTTC | CASRGPGEQFF
TRBJ2-3 | NA | TRBV5-1 | TRBD2 | TGCGCCAGCAGCTACACCCCCCCGGGGGGGGCCGCCGATACGCAGTATTTT | CASSYTPPGGAADTQYF
TRBJ1-2 | NA | TRBV6-5 | NA | TGTGCCAGCACGACTCAGGGCGGCTACACCTTC | CASTTQGGYTF
TRBJ2-1 | NA | TRBV2 | TRBD2 | TGTGCCAGCAGTGAAGGCTTAGCGGGGGGACCTAGCTCCTACAATGAGCAGTTCTTC | CASSEGLAGGPSSYNEQFF
TRBJ1-6 | NA | TRBV5-1 | NA | TGCGCCAGCAGCCGGTGGGGCCCCGGAGGGAATTCACCCCTCCACTTT | CASSRWGPGGNSPLHF
TRBJ1-2 | NA | TRBV4-2 | NA | TGTGCCAGCAGCCAAGAGGGGGGGGTGGAGGGCTACACCTTC | CASSQEGGVEGYTF
TRBJ1-6 | once | TRBV7-9 | NA | TGTGCCAGCAGCTTAGCGATCGGCGGTAATTCACCCCTCCACTTT | CASSLAIGGNSPLHF
TRBJ2-5 | NA | TRBV11-2 | NA | TGTGCCAGCAGCTTAGAAGGGGAGACCCAGTACTTC | CASSLEGETQYF
TRBJ2-7 | NA | TRBV6-2/TRBV6-3 | NA | TGTGCCAGCAGTTACTCGACACCAAGCTCCTACGAGCAGTACTTC | CASSYSTPSSYEQYF
TRBJ1-5 | NA | TRBV10-2 | TRBD1 | TGCGCCAGCAGCAGGGACAGGGACGGAAATCAGCCCCAGCATTTT | CASSRDRDGNQPQHF
TRBJ1-4 | NA | TRBV4-1 | NA | TGCGCCAGCAGCCAAAGTACCCTGCAGGGTTTGTCAAAACTGTTTTTT | CASSQSTLQGLSKLFF
TRBJ2-7 | NA | TRBV7-6 | TRBD1 | TGTGCCAGCAGCTCGCCACCCCAGGGGGTAGTTGAGCAGTACTTC | CASSSPPQGVVEQYF
TRBJ2-2 | NA | TRBV5-1 | NA | TGCGCCAGCAGCTCCAACCGTATCACAAACACCGGGGAGCTGTTTTTT | CASSSNRITNTGELFF
TRBJ2-3 | NA | TRBV3-1/TRBV3-2 | NA | TGTGCCAGGAGCCCAAAACTCACAGATACGCAGTATTTT | CARSPKLTDTQYF
TRBJ2-3 | NA | TRBV5-1 | NA | TGCGCCAGCAGCTTGGCTCAGGAGGGGGGTACGCAGTATTTT | CASSLAQEGGTQYF
TRBJ1-1 | once | TRBV7-2 | NA | TGTGCCAGCAGCTTAGTATGGGGGGGAGGTACTGAAGCTTTCTTT | CASSLVWGGGTEAFF
TRBJ2-7 | NA | TRBV5-1 | NA | TGCGCCAGCAGCTTGTCGGGGACGGCCCTCGAGCAGTACTTC | CASSLSGTALEQYF
TRBJ2-6 | NA | TRBV5-1 | NA | TGCGCCAGCAGCCAATCGGACCGTGGGGCCAACGTCCTGACTTTC | CASSQSDRGANVLTF
TRBJ2-1 | few | TRBV5-1 | TRBD1 | TGCGCCAGCAGCTTCAGGGGGCCTCGCAACAATGAGCAGTTCTTC | CASSFRGPRNNEQFF
TRBJ2-3 | NA | TRBV2 | TRBD2 | TGTGCCAGCAGCCCCACTAGCGGGGGCCGAGATACGCAGTATTTT | CASSPTSGGRDTQYF
TRBJ2-7 | NA | TRBV29-1 | NA | TGCAGCGTTGCCTCTGGTATGGGACAAAGCTCCTACGAGCAGTACTTC | CSVASGMGQSSYEQYF
TRBJ1-6 | NA | TRBV7-2 | NA | TGTGCCAGCAGCGACAGACGCGACAGGCTCAATTCACCCCTCCACTTT | CASSDRRDRLNSPLHF
TRBJ2-1 | NA | TRBV12-5 | NA | TGTGCTAGACTCGGACAGCTCCAACTTCTCTCCTACAATGAGCAGTTCTTC | CARLGQLQLLSYNEQFF
TRBJ2-3 | NA | TRBV3-1/TRBV3-2 | NA | TGTGCCAGCAGCACTGGGATCGCCGCAGATACGCAGTATTTT | CASSTGIAADTQYF
TRBJ1-2 | once | TRBV5-1 | NA | TGCGCCAGCAGCTTGGTCGGTTTAGGGGGAGATAACTATGGCTACACCTTC | CASSLVGLGGDNYGYTF
TRBJ1-1 | NA | TRBV5-1 | NA | TGCGCCAGCAGATGGGTTCAGGCGAACACTGAAGCTTTCTTT | CASRWVQANTEAFF
TRBJ2-3 | NA | TRBV10-3 | NA | TGTGCCATCAGTGAGTCGGTAACAGGTGATACGCAGTATTTT | CAISESVTGDTQYF
TRBJ1-1 | NA | TRBV11-2 | NA | TGTGCCAGCAGCTCAACGACCGGAGCTTTCTTT | CASSSTTGAFF
TRBJ2-3 | NA | TRBV7-2 | TRBD1 | TGTGCCAGCAGTCCGGACAGGGTTCCTAACACAGATACGCAGTATTTT | CASSPDRVPNTDTQYF
TRBJ1-1 | NA | TRBV19 | NA | TGTGCCAGTAGTACCGGGGCGAACACTGAAGCTTTCTTT | CASSTGANTEAFF
TRBJ2-3 | NA | TRBV6-5 | NA | TGTGCCACCTTGGGGGGAGAGAGCACAGATACGCAGTATTTT | CATLGGESTDTQYF
TRBJ2-1 | NA | TRBV18 | TRBD1 | TGTGCCAGCTCACGTACAGGGGGCAGGAATGAGCAGTTCTTC | CASSRTGGRNEQFF
TRBJ2-7 | NA | TRBV10-3 | TRBD2 | TGTGCCATCAGTGGAGAGGGACTAGCGCTATACTTC | CAISGEGLALYF
TRBJ2-5 | NA | TRBV3-1/TRBV3-2 | NA | TGTGCCAGCAGCCAATTACAGGGACCCCAAGAGACCCAGTACTTC | CASSQLQGPQETQYF
TRBJ1-2 | NA | TRBV6-2/TRBV6-3 | TRBD1 | TGTGCCAGCAGTCACCTTCGAGAGGGGACAGACTATGGCTACACCTTC | CASSHLREGTDYGYTF